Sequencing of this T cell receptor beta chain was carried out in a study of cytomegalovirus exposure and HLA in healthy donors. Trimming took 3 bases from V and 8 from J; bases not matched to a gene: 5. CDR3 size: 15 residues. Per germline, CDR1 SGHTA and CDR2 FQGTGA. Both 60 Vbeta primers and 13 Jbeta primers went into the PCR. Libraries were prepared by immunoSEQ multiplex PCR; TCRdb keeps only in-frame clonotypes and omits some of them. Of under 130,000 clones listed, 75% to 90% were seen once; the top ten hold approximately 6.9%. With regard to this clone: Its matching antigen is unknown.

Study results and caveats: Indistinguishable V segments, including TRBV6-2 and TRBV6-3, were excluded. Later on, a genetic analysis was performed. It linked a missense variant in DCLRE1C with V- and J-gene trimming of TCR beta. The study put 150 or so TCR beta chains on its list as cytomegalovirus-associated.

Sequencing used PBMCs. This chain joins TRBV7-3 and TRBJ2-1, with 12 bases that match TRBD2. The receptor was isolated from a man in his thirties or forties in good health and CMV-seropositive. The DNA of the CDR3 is TGTGCCAGCAGCTTGGCTAGCGGGGGGGCCCATGAGCAGTTCTTC. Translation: CASSLASGGAHEQFF. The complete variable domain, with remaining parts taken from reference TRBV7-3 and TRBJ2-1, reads GAGVSQTPSNKVTEKGKYVELRCDPISGHTALYWYRQSLGQGPEFLIYFQGTGAADDSGLPNDRFFAVRPEGSVSTLKIQRTERGDSAVYLCASSLASGGAHEQFFGPGTRLTVL.